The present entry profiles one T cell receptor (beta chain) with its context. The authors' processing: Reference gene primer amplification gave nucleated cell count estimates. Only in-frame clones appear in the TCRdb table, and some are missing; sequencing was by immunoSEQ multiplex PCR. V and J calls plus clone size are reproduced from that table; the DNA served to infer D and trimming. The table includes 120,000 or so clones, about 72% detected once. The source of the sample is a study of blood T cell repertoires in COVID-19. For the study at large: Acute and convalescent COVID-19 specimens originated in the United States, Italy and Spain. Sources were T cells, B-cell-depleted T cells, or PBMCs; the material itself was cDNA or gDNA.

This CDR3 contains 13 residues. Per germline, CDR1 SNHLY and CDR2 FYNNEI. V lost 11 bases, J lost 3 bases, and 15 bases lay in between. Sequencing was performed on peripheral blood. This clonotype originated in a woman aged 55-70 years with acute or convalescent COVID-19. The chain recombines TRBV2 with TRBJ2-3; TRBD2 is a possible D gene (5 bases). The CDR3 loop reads CAGCRGLTDTQYF. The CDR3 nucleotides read TGTGCCGGATGTCGGGGTTTAACAGATACGCAGTATTTT.